A selection of T cell receptor beta chains follows, all from one sample in a study of tumor-infiltrating lymphocytes in primary liver carcinoma. One entry per CDR3 protein, called by TCRdb with MiXCR from the multiplex PCR reads. The sample includes roughly 180,000 distinct CDR3 sequences, over 45% of them seen just once. The specimen was peripheral blood. The source is a man aged 40-55 years with primary liver carcinoma and hepatitis B virus infection. The CDR3 runs from the conserved cysteine through the conserved F or W. Fields, in order: CDR3 length, clone size, D gene, V gene, J gene, CDR3 DNA, CDR3 protein. D genes are given only for firm matches. Some rows mark clone size as missing; the rest say once, few, many or name a class of expanded clone.

CDR3 length: 13
clone size: NA
D gene: NA
V gene: TRBV25-1
J gene: TRBJ2-5
CDR3 DNA: TGTGCCAGCAGGGGGGGACAGCAAGAGACCCAGTACTTC
CDR3 protein: CASRGGQQETQYF

CDR3 length: 15
clone size: few
D gene: NA
V gene: TRBV12-3/TRBV12-4
J gene: TRBJ1-5
CDR3 DNA: TGTGCCAGCAGTCCTTCAGGTAGGGTAGGTCAGCCCCAGCATTTT
CDR3 protein: CASSPSGRVGQPQHF

CDR3 length: 14
clone size: NA
D gene: NA
V gene: TRBV2
J gene: TRBJ2-1
CDR3 DNA: TGTGCCCTTGGGTCCCTCCGCCAGCACAATGAGCAGTTCTTC
CDR3 protein: CALGSLRQHNEQFF

CDR3 length: 16
clone size: NA
D gene: TRBD2
V gene: TRBV10-3
J gene: TRBJ2-3
CDR3 DNA: TGTGCCACGGGGAAGCTAGCGGATGGGGGAACAGATACGCAGTATTTT
CDR3 protein: CATGKLADGGTDTQYF

CDR3 length: 14
clone size: few
D gene: NA
V gene: TRBV6-2/TRBV6-3
J gene: TRBJ2-5
CDR3 DNA: TGTGCCAGCAGCCCCTGGACTCTTGGAGAGACCCAGTACTTC
CDR3 protein: CASSPWTLGETQYF

CDR3 length: 17
clone size: few
D gene: NA
V gene: TRBV6-5
J gene: TRBJ2-1
CDR3 DNA: TGTGCCAGCAGTTACTCGAGGGCGGGTAAGGGTTACAATGAGCAGTTCTTC
CDR3 protein: CASSYSRAGKGYNEQFF

CDR3 length: 16
clone size: NA
D gene: NA
V gene: TRBV10-3
J gene: TRBJ2-1
CDR3 DNA: TGTGCCATCAGCGAATTGGATAGTGCTGGCAACAATGAGCAGTTCTTC
CDR3 protein: CAISELDSAGNNEQFF

CDR3 length: 17
clone size: few
D gene: TRBD1
V gene: TRBV6-5
J gene: TRBJ2-7
CDR3 DNA: TGTGCCAGCAGTTATCGACAGGGGGCGGTGGATTTGAACGAGCAGTACTTC
CDR3 protein: CASSYRQGAVDLNEQYF

CDR3 length: 12
clone size: NA
D gene: NA
V gene: TRBV11-1
J gene: TRBJ2-7
CDR3 DNA: TGTGCTATCAGCCCGACGGCGGCCGAGCAGTACTTC
CDR3 protein: CAISPTAAEQYF

CDR3 length: 15
clone size: few
D gene: TRBD1
V gene: TRBV28
J gene: TRBJ1-5
CDR3 DNA: TGTGCCAGCAGAAAAGGACAGGGAAGCAATCAGCCCCAGCATTTT
CDR3 protein: CASRKGQGSNQPQHF

CDR3 length: 16
clone size: many
D gene: NA
V gene: TRBV11-2
J gene: TRBJ2-5
CDR3 DNA: TGTGCCAGCAGCCCAAAGGCGGACAGTTTAGGAGAGACCCAGTACTTC
CDR3 protein: CASSPKADSLGETQYF

CDR3 length: 15
clone size: many
D gene: NA
V gene: TRBV11-1
J gene: TRBJ2-1
CDR3 DNA: TGTGCCAGCAGCCGGGCCTTGAGCTCCTACAATGAGCAGTTCTTC
CDR3 protein: CASSRALSSYNEQFF

CDR3 length: 15
clone size: few
D gene: NA
V gene: TRBV29-1
J gene: TRBJ1-1
CDR3 DNA: TGCAGCGGTTCAGGGACAAACAACATGAACACTGAAGCTTTCTTT
CDR3 protein: CSGSGTNNMNTEAFF

CDR3 length: 14
clone size: many
D gene: TRBD2
V gene: TRBV11-1
J gene: TRBJ2-5
CDR3 DNA: TGTGCTAGCAGCTTGAGGCCGGGAGGCGAGACCCAGTACTTC
CDR3 protein: CASSLRPGGETQYF

CDR3 length: 17
clone size: NA
D gene: NA
V gene: TRBV11-2
J gene: TRBJ2-3
CDR3 DNA: TGTGCCAGCAGCTTAGATCTTAGCACCCGGGACACAGATACGCACTATTTT
CDR3 protein: CASSLDLSTRDTDTHYF

CDR3 length: 17
clone size: NA
D gene: NA
V gene: TRBV5-1
J gene: TRBJ2-2
CDR3 DNA: TGCGCCAGCAGCTTGGATTTCGCGGGAAAGAACACCGGGGAGCTGTTTTTT
CDR3 protein: CASSLDFAGKNTGELFF

CDR3 length: 16
clone size: NA
D gene: TRBD2
V gene: TRBV6-6
J gene: TRBJ2-5
CDR3 DNA: TGTGCCAGCAAATCGGGACTAGTGGAGGATAAAGAGACCCAGTACTTC
CDR3 protein: CASKSGLVEDKETQYF

CDR3 length: 15
clone size: NA
D gene: NA
V gene: TRBV5-5
J gene: TRBJ2-2
CDR3 DNA: TGTGCCAGCAGCTGGACGGGACTCCTAAGCGGGGAGCTGTTTTTT
CDR3 protein: CASSWTGLLSGELFF

CDR3 length: 16
clone size: NA
D gene: NA
V gene: TRBV4-1
J gene: TRBJ1-5
CDR3 DNA: TGCGCCAGCAGCAAAGATGGGGGGTTCGGCAATCAGCCCCAGCATTTT
CDR3 protein: CASSKDGGFGNQPQHF

CDR3 length: 13
clone size: NA
D gene: TRBD2
V gene: TRBV29-1
J gene: TRBJ2-7
CDR3 DNA: TGCAGCGCAACCCGGGGGGTGGCCTACGAGCAGTACTTC
CDR3 protein: CSATRGVAYEQYF

CDR3 length: 14
clone size: many
D gene: TRBD2
V gene: TRBV11-2
J gene: TRBJ2-7
CDR3 DNA: TGTGCCAGCAGCTTGGGGCGGGAGGCCTACGAGCAGTACTTC
CDR3 protein: CASSLGREAYEQYF

CDR3 length: 17
clone size: NA
D gene: NA
V gene: TRBV6-6
J gene: TRBJ1-3
CDR3 DNA: TGTGCCAGCAGTCATCCCCGACAGGTCAGCTCTGGAAACACCATATATTTT
CDR3 protein: CASSHPRQVSSGNTIYF

CDR3 length: 16
clone size: few
D gene: NA
V gene: TRBV11-2
J gene: TRBJ2-2
CDR3 DNA: TGTGCCAGCAGCCCTTCTATCCCTCCGAGCACCGGGGAGCTGCTTTTT
CDR3 protein: CASSPSIPPSTGELLF

CDR3 length: 15
clone size: few
D gene: NA
V gene: TRBV5-5
J gene: TRBJ2-2
CDR3 DNA: TGTGCCAGCAGCGGACTGATAACGAACACCGGGGAGCTGTTTTTT
CDR3 protein: CASSGLITNTGELFF

CDR3 length: 14
clone size: few
D gene: NA
V gene: TRBV6-2/TRBV6-3
J gene: TRBJ2-1
CDR3 DNA: TGTGCCAGCAGTTTCAGGGGGGGCTACAATGAGCAGTTCTTC
CDR3 protein: CASSFRGGYNEQFF